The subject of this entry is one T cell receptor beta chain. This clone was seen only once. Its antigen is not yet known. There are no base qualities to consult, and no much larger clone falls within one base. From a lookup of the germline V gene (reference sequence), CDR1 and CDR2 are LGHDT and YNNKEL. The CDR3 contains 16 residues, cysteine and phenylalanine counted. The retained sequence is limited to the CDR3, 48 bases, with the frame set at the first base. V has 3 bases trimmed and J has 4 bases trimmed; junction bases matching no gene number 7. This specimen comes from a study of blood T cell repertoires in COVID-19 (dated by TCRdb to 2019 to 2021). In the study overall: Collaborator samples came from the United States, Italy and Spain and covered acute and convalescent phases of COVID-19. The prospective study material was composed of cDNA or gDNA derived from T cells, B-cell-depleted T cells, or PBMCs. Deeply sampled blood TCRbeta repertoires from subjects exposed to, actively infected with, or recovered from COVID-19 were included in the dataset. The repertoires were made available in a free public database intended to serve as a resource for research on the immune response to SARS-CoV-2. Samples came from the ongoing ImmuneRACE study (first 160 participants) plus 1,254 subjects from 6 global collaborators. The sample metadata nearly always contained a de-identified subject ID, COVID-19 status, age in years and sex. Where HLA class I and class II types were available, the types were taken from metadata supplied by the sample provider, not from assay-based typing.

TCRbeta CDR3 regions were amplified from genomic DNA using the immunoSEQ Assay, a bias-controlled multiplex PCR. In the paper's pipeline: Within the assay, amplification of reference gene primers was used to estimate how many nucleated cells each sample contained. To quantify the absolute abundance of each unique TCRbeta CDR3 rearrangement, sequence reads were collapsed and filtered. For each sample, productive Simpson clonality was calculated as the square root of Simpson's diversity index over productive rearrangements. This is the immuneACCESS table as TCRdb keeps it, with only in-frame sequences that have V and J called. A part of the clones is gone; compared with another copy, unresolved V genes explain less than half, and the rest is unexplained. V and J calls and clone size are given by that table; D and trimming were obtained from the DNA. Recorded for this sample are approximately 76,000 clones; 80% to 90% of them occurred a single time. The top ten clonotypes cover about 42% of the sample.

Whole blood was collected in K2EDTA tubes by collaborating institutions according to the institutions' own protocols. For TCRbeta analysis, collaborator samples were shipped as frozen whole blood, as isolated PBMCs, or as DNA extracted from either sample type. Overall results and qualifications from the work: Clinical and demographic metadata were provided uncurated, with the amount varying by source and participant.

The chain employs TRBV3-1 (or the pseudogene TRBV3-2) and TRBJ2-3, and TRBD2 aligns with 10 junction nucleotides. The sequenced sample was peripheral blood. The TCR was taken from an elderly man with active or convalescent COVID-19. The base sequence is TGTGCCAGCAGCCAGTACCTAGCGGGGGCGGCAGATACGCAGTATTTT. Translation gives CASSQYLAGAADTQYF.